Listed here are 21 T cell receptor beta chains from one sample, sequenced in a study of identical twins. TCRdb redid the calling of the 5' RACE reads with MiXCR, one entry per CDR3 protein. Of 650,000 to 800,000 distinct CDR3 sequences listed, approximately 9% are singletons. These data also formed part of another study, on yellow fever vaccine responses in identical twins.

Source material: PBMCs. Source of these receptors: a woman younger than 30 in good health.

This clonotype was seen repeatedly, ten times or more. The rearrangement links TRBV20-1 to TRBJ2-3; either TRBD1 or TRBD2 may fit D (5 bases each). The V gene lost 7 bases and the J gene lost 2 bases, with 16 bases spanning the gap. Looked up from germline, CDR1 is DFQATT and CDR2 is SNEGSKA (reference sequence). The CDR3 is 14 residues long. The CDR3 region has the DNA TGCAGTGGAAAATCCGGGACGCTCACAGATACGCAGTATTTT. This gives the protein CSGKSGTLTDTQYF.

The V call is TRBV7-2, the J call TRBJ2-7; 10 bases are a match to TRBD1. The CDR3 consists of 15 residues. V dropped 6 bases and J dropped 2; count of bases not matched to a gene: 7. The V gene's germline CDR1 is SGHTA and CDR2 FQGNSA. CDR3 sequence reads: CASSLLGTGAYEQYF. The CDR3 DNA sequence: TGTGCCAGCAGTCTCCTCGGGACAGGGGCCTACGAGCAGTACTTC.

The sample holds a few counts of this clonotype. V and J are TRBV20-1 and TRBJ2-5; D may be TRBD1 or TRBD2 (5 bases each). V lost 5 bases and J 3 bases, leaving 13 bases between the germline ends. This CDR3 is built from 13 residues. Germline lookup yields CDR1 DFQATT and CDR2 SNEGSKA (reference sequence). DNA for the CDR3: TGCAGTGCTCACCTCGGGACGAAAGAGACCCAGTACTTC. Amino acids: CSAHLGTKETQYF.

This clonotype was recorded only once. The chain couples TRBV6-1 to TRBJ2-7; no clear D. Germline CDR1 and CDR2: MNHNS and SASEGT. Between the trimmed V and J ends, which lost 6 bases and 4 bases, there was a span of 16 bases. The CDR3 contains 14 residues. The CDR3 loop is CASRGNRLLYEQYF. The CDR3 nucleotides read TGTGCCAGCAGGGGAAATCGTCTTTTGTACGAGCAGTACTTC.

CDR3 in amino acids: CASSLWGGNEQFF. The CDR3 coding sequence is TGCGCCAGCAGCTTGTGGGGGGGCAATGAGCAGTTCTTC. V gene TRBV5-1 combines with J gene TRBJ2-1; 7 positions match TRBD2. The germline V gene encodes CDR1 SGHRS and CDR2 YFSETQ. V lost 1 base and J lost 6; bases outside the gene matches: 1. CDR3 length equals 13 residues.

This clonotype has a handful of counts. The chain recombines TRBV19 with TRBJ2-7; D is possibly TRBD1 or TRBD2 (5 bases each). CDR3 length: 15 amino acids. CDR1 LNHDA and CDR2 SQIVND come from the germline V gene (reference sequence). Deletions cut 3 bases from V and 4 bases from J, with 16 bases between. Here the CDR3 reads CASSIAWGPMYEQYF. As DNA, the CDR3 is TGTGCCAGTAGTATTGCCTGGGGACCGATGTACGAGCAGTACTTC.

This clonotype was found many times. CDR3 residues: CSVTGTLETQYF. CDR3 DNA: TGCAGCGTCACCGGGACATTGGAGACCCAGTACTTC. The chain has TRBV29-1 and TRBJ2-5; tentatively, D is TRBD1 (6 bases). Trimming shortened V by 6 bases and J by 5 bases, and 13 bases separated the two germline ends. The germline CDR1 and CDR2 sequences are SQVTM and ANQGSEA. This CDR3 region has 12 residues.

The V call is TRBV6-2 or TRBV6-3, the J call TRBJ2-2; D may be TRBD2 (6 bases). Germline assignment: CDR1 MNHEY and CDR2 SVGEGT. V was cut by 5 bases and J by 1 base, with 14 bases left in between. This CDR3 region has 16 residues. The CDR3 sequence is CASSRRGGKNTGELFF. CDR3 DNA: TGTGCCAGCAGTAGACGTGGCGGGAAGAACACCGGGGAGCTGTTTTTT.

Ten or more counts support this clonotype. The rearrangement links TRBV5-1 to TRBJ1-2; a possible D gene is TRBD1 (5 bases). Germline CDR1 reads SGHRS; CDR2 reads YFSETQ. CDR3 length: 14 residues. Trimming pared 4 bases from V and 7 bases from J, leaving 17 bases between. This CDR3 reads CASSMSDEGTGYTF. DNA of the CDR3: TGCGCCAGCAGCATGTCTGATGAGGGGACTGGCTACACCTTC.

At least ten counts were recorded for this clonotype. V usage is TRBV5-6 and J usage is TRBJ2-5, with 9 bases that match TRBD1. Germline lookup yields CDR1 SGHDT and CDR2 YYEEEE. CDR3 size: 13 residues. J lost 5 bases, V lost 2 bases, and 1 base had no gene match. Here the CDR3 reads CASSFDRGETQYF. The CDR3 DNA reads as TGTGCCAGCAGCTTCGACAGGGGGGAGACCCAGTACTTC.

This clonotype was detected only a few times. The chain carries TRBV10-3 and TRBJ2-2, with 7 bases fitting TRBD1. V trimming: 5 bases; J trimming: 1 base; junction bases outside the gene matches: 4. This CDR3 has 15 residues. The germline gives CDR1 ENHRY, CDR2 SYGVKD. CDR3 in amino acids: CAISLGQKNTGELFF. DNA of the CDR3: TGTGCCATCAGTCTGGGACAGAAGAACACCGGGGAGCTGTTTTTT.

This clonotype was seen a few times. This rearrangement joins TRBV7-8 to TRBJ2-1, with no clear D. Trimming stripped 5 bases from V and 8 bases from J, with 19 bases between. The CDR3 covers 15 residues. Germline lookup yields CDR1 SGHVS and CDR2 FQNEAQ. The CDR3 bases are TGTGCCAGCAGCCCCGTGCAGGAACCTTACGATGAGCAGTTCTTC. This sequence encodes CASSPVQEPYDEQFF. The full variable domain, rest sourced from reference TRBV7-8 and TRBJ2-1, is GAGVSQSPRYKVAKRGQDVALRCDPISGHVSLFWYQQALGQGPEFLTYFQNEAQLDKSGLPSDRFFAERPEGSVSTLKIQRTQQEDSAVYLCASSPVQEPYDEQFFGPGTRLTVL.

This clonotype appeared many times. V and J are TRBV5-1 and TRBJ2-3; D is undetermined. With 0 bases removed from V and 2 bases from J, the gap between germline ends came to 10 bases. The germline V gene encodes CDR1 SGHRS and CDR2 YFSETQ. The CDR3 sequence is 15 residues long. CDR3 loop: CASSLEQPITDTQYF. The DNA of the CDR3 is TGCGCCAGCAGCTTGGAGCAGCCCATCACAGATACGCAGTATTTT.

V is TRBV5-1 and J is TRBJ2-3; no firm D call. Trimming took 0 bases from V and 2 from J, leaving 7 bases between them. Germline V gene sequence: CDR1 SGHRS, CDR2 YFSETQ. This CDR3 is 14 amino acids long. DNA for the CDR3: TGCGCCAGCAGCTTGGAGCCCTTCACAGATACGCAGTATTTT. As protein: CASSLEPFTDTQYF.

This clonotype occurred a few times. The rearrangement joins TRBV4-2 to TRBJ2-1; TRBD2 matches at 11 bases. Germline CDR1 LGHNA, CDR2 YNFKEQ. There are 18 residues in the CDR3. V shed 2 bases and J 8 bases; nucleotides not matched to a gene: 14. The chain's CDR3 is CASSQRKGTSGSYYEQFF. As DNA, the CDR3 is TGTGCCAGCAGCCAACGAAAAGGGACTAGCGGTTCTTATTATGAGCAGTTCTTC.

This clonotype showed up just a few times. The chain uses TRBV7-3 and TRBJ2-3; D gene ambiguous. The germline CDR1 and CDR2 sequences are SGHTA and FQGTGA. Between the trimmed V and J ends, which lost 1 base and 2 bases, there was a span of 7 bases. The CDR3 extends over 14 amino acids. CDR3 region: CASSLSHDTDTQYF. CDR3 coding DNA: TGTGCCAGCAGCTTAAGTCACGACACAGATACGCAGTATTTT.

The chain uses TRBV12-3 or TRBV12-4 and TRBJ2-2, with TRBD1 matching over 7 bases. J was trimmed by 6 bases and V by 5 bases; bases with no gene match: 6. There are 14 residues in the CDR3. The CDR3 reads CASSLGTAPGELFF. The CDR3 DNA reads TGTGCCAGCAGTCTCGGGACAGCCCCCGGGGAGCTGTTTTTT.

At least ten counts were recorded for this clonotype. The chain is built from TRBV29-1 and TRBJ2-1, with 8 bases identical to TRBD2. V trimming: 4 bases; J trimming: 3 bases; junction bases outside the gene matches: 11. The CDR3 runs 16 residues. Germline values: CDR1 SQVTM, CDR2 ANQGSEA. This chain's CDR3 is CSVVPNREGSYNEQFF. Written as DNA, the CDR3 is TGCAGCGTTGTACCCAACCGGGAGGGAAGCTACAATGAGCAGTTCTTC.

The chain carries TRBV5-4 and TRBJ1-2, with D possibly matching TRBD1 (5 bases). The V end lost 1 base, the J end lost 1 base, and 17 bases lay between the germline ends. Germline V gene data show CDR1 as SGHNT and CDR2 as YYREEE (reference sequence). The CDR3 covers 17 residues. The CDR3: CASSLRPRGRDNYGYTF. In DNA, the CDR3 is TGTGCCAGCAGCTTGCGGCCAAGGGGCAGAGATAACTATGGCTACACCTTC. Complete variable domain (other parts from reference TRBV5-4 and TRBJ1-2): ETGVTQSPTHLIKTRGQQVTLRCSSQSGHNTVSWYQQALGQGPQFIFQYYREEENGRGNFPPRFSGLQFPNYSSELNVNALELDDSALYLCASSLRPRGRDNYGYTFGSGTRLTVV.

This clonotype was counted only a few times. The J gene is TRBJ2-7, the V gene TRBV3-1; tentatively, D is TRBD1 (6 bases). Between the trimmed V and J ends, which lost 2 bases and 3 bases, there was a span of 14 bases. The CDR3 totals 15 residues. Germline V gives CDR1 LGHDT, CDR2 YNNKEL (reference sequence). CDR3 nucleotides: TGTGCCAGCAGCCAATTCAGGGGCTATAGCTACGAGCAGTACTTC. Its translation: CASSQFRGYSYEQYF.

The V gene is TRBV6-1, the J gene TRBJ1-1; D remains ambiguous. The CDR3 consists of 8 residues. Germline lookup yields CDR1 MNHNS and CDR2 SASEGT. Trimming cost V 7 bases and J 11 bases, with 5 bases left between them. The CDR3 here is CASTEAFF. CDR3 nucleotide sequence: TGTGCCAGCACGGAGGCTTTCTTT.